Each of the 9 T cell receptor beta chains below was sequenced from the same sample in a study of shared clonotypes between healthy human individuals. Data came from immunoSEQ multiplex PCR; TCRdb stores just in-frame clones and leaves some out. The sample has some 1,100,000 clones, more than 75% seen once. The sample taken for sequencing was memory CD4+ T cells from PBMCs. Subset meaning: CD45RA-negative fraction. The source of these receptors is a man aged 18 to 29 in good health. Some clones in this sample may be carry-over from other donors' samples.

The chain links TRBV29-1 to TRBJ2-1; TRBD2 matches 11 bases. The CDR3 has 15 amino acids. The junction had 1 base not matched to a gene; V was cut back by 0 bases and J by 3 bases. Germline-derived CDR1 and CDR2 are SQVTM and ANQGSEA. The CDR3 protein is CSVEETSGNYNEQFF. The CDR3 DNA sequence: TGCAGCGTTGAAGAGACTAGCGGGAACTACAATGAGCAGTTCTTC.

The chain couples TRBV10-2 to TRBJ1-6; tentative D call: TRBD1 (6 bases). Germline CDR1 and CDR2: WSHSY and SAAADI. The V end lost 6 bases, the J end lost 6 bases, and 9 bases lay between the germline ends. The CDR3 sequence is 13 residues long. CDR3 nucleotides: TGCGCCAGCAGGTACAGGGTTAATTCACCCCTCCACTTT. Its protein product is CASRYRVNSPLHF.

The chain links TRBV28 to TRBJ1-1; 7 positions agree with TRBD1. This CDR3 is 13 amino acids long. Germline V CDR1 and CDR2: MDHEN, SYDVKM. J gave up 8 bases and V 2 bases, and 5 bases lay outside the gene matches. The CDR3 region is CASSLGGGSEAFF. The CDR3 bases are TGTGCCAGCAGTTTAGGAGGGGGCAGCGAAGCTTTCTTT.

The V and J genes are TRBV19 and TRBJ1-5; possible D gene TRBD1, 5 bases. CDR3 length: 15 residues. Germline CDR1 and CDR2: LNHDA and SQIVND (reference sequence). Trimming cost V 4 bases and J 7 bases, with 17 bases left between them. CDR3 nucleotides: TGTGCCAGTAGTAATGGGGCAGGGCAGGAGCAGCCCCAGCATTTT. This encodes CASSNGAGQEQPQHF.

This sequence joins TRBV28 and TRBJ1-5; 10 nucleotides match TRBD1. The V segment lost 5 bases and the J segment 1 base; nucleotides outside the gene matches: 2. This CDR3 spans 15 amino acids. The germline CDR1 and CDR2 sequences are MDHEN and SYDVKM. CDR3 residues: CASSGGQGSNQPQHF. CDR3 coding DNA: TGTGCCAGCAGTGGGGGACAGGGGAGCAATCAGCCCCAGCATTTT.

The chain is built from TRBV5-4 and TRBJ1-2, with D uncertain. This CDR3 contains 14 residues. CDR1 and CDR2 from the germline V gene are SGHNT and YYREEE (reference sequence). Trimming stripped 4 bases from V and 2 bases from J, with 12 bases between. The CDR3 is CASSASLGNYGYTF. The CDR3 DNA reads TGTGCCAGCAGCGCCTCGCTGGGGAACTATGGCTACACCTTC.

This clone appeared a single time. The CDR3 sequence: CASSRGGFQAFF. Here the CDR3 DNA reads TGTGCCAGCAGCCGGGGGGGTTTTCAAGCTTTCTTT. The chain combines TRBV7-2 with TRBJ1-1, with a tentative D call TRBD1 (5 bases). With 5 bases removed from V and 9 bases from J, the gap between germline ends came to 13 bases. This CDR3 has 12 amino acids. The germline CDR1 and CDR2 sequences are SGHTA and FQGNSA.

The rearrangement links TRBV6-1 to TRBJ1-2, with D possibly TRBD1 on 5 matching bases. Germline loops: CDR1 MNHNS, CDR2 SASEGT. CDR3 length: 13 residues. Trimming removed 1 base at V and 5 bases at J, with 8 bases between. The CDR3 reads CASSEGTLYGYTF. The CDR3 nucleotides read TGTGCCAGCAGTGAAGGGACATTGTATGGCTACACCTTC.

Comments on this clone: At the DNA level, this CDR3 is encoded by other sequences in the same sample as well. The chain uses TRBV28 and TRBJ2-3; D call uncertain. Germline V lookup: CDR1 MDHEN, CDR2 SYDVKM. The CDR3 spans 15 residues. V lost 5 bases to trimming and J lost 0 bases, with 12 bases between them. The CDR3 loop is CASSPLGSSTDTQYF. The DNA of the CDR3 is TGTGCCAGCAGTCCCTTGGGAAGTAGCACAGATACGCAGTATTTT. Complete variable domain (other parts from reference TRBV28 and TRBJ2-3): DVKVTQSSRYLVKRTGEKVFLECVQDMDHENMFWYRQDPGLGLRLIYFSYDVKMKEKGDIPEGYSVSREKKERFSLILESASTNQTSMYLCASSPLGSSTDTQYFGPGTRLTVL.